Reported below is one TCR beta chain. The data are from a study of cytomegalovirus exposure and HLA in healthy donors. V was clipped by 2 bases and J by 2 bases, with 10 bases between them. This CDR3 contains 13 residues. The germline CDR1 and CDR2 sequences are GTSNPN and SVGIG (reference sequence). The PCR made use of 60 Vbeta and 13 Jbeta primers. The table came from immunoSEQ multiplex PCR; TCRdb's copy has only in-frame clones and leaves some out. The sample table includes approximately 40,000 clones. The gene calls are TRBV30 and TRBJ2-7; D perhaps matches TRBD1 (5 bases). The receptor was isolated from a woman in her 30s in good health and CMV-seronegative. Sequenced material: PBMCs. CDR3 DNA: TGTGCCTGGAGTTCAGGGAACGCCTACGAGCAGTACTTC. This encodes CAWSSGNAYEQYF.